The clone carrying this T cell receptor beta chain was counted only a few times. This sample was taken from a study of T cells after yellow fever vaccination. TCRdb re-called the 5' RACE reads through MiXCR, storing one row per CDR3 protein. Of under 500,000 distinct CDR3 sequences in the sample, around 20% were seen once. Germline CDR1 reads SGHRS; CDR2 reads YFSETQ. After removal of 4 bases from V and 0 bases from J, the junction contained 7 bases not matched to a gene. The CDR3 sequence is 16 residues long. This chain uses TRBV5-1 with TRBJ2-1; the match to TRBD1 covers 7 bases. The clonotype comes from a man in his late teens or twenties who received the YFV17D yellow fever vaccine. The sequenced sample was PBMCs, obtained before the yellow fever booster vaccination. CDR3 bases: TGCGCCAGCAGCGTAGGGGGCTTAAGCTCCTACAATGAGCAGTTCTTC. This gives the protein CASSVGGLSSYNEQFF.